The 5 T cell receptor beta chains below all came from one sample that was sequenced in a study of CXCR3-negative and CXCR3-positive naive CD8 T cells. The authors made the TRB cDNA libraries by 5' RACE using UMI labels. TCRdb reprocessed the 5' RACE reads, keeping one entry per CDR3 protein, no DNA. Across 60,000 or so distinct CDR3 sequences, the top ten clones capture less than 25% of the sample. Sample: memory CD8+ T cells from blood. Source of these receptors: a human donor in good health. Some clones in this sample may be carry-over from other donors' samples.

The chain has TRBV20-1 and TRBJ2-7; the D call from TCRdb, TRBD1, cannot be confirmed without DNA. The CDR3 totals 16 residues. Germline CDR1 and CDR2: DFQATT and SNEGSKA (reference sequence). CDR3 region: CSARDSQGRFSYEQYF.

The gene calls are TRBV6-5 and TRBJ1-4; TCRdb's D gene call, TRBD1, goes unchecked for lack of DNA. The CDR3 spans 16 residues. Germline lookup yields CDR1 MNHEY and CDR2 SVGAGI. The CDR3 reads CASSSGPGATNEKLFF.

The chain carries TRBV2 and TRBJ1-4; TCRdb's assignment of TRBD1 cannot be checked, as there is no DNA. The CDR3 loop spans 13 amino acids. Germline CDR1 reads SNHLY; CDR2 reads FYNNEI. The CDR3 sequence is CASREGANEKLFF.

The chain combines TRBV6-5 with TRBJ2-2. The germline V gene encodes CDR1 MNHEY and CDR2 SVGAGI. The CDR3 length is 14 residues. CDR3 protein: CASSYSVEAGELFF.

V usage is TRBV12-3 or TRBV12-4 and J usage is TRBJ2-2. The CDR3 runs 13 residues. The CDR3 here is CASSLLEDGELFF.